This T cell receptor beta chain was identified in a study of cytomegalovirus exposure and HLA in healthy donors. Overall study findings and caveats: One later analysis, an examination of the 100 to 150 validation repertoires, found that first-cohort TCR clusters tended to co-occur in them. While the bulk of TCR sequences proved rare, some public TCRs turned up in many donors. There were 160 or so TCR beta chains listed as cytomegalovirus-associated.

The repertoire was sequenced with immunoSEQ multiplex PCR; TCRdb's copy has only in-frame clones and lacks some. Here the sample spans around 54,000 clones, approximately 89% being singletons. The CDR3 contains 15 residues. Germline values: CDR1 LGHNA, CDR2 YNFKEQ. Trimming cost V 4 bases and J 5 bases; bases outside gene matches: 7. These donors were members of the roughly 120-subject validation cohort, a group separate from the approximately 700-subject first cohort. On this clone itself: Its specificity is unknown.

This chain connects TRBV4-2 to TRBJ2-5, with 10 positions matching TRBD1. The source is a woman younger than 30 in good health and CMV-seropositive. Sequencing input: PBMCs. The CDR3 nucleotides are TGTGCCAGCAGCCGGGACAGGGGCCCTCGGGAGACCCAGTACTTC. Translation: CASSRDRGPRETQYF.